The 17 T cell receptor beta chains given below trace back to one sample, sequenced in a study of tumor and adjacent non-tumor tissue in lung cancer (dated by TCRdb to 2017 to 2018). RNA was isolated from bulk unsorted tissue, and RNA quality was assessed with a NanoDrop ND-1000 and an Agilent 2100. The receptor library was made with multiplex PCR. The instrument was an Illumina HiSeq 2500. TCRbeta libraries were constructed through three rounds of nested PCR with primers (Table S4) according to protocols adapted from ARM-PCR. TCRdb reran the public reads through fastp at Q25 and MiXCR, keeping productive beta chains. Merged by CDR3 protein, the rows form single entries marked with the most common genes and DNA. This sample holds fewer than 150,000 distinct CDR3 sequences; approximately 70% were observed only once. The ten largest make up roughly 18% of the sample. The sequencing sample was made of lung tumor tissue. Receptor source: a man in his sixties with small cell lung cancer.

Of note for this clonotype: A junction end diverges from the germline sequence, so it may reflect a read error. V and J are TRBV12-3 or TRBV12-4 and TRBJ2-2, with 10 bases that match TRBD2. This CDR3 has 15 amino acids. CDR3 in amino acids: CTSSPGTSETGELFF. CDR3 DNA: TGTACCAGCAGTCCAGGGACTAGCGAGACCGGGGAGCTGTTTTTT.

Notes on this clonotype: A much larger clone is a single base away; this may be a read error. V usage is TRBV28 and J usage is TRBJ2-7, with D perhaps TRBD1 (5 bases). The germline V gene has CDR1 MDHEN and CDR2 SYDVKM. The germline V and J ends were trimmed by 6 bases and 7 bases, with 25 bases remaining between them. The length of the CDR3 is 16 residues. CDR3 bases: TGTGCCAGCAGCCCCCTGACGACAGAATCGGGTGAAGAGCAGTACTTC. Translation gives CASSPLTTESGEEQYF.

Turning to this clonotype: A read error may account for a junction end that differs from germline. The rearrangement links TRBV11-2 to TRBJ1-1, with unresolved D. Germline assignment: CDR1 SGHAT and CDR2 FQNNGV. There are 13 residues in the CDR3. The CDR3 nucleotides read TGTGTCAGCAGCCCTCGAAGTGAGCCTAAAGCTTTCTTT. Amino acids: CVSSPRSEPKAFF.

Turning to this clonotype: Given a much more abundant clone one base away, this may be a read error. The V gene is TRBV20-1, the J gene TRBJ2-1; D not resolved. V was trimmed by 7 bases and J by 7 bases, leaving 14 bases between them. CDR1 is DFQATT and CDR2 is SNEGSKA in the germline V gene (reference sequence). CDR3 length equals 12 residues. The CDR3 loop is CSGVSSTNEQFF. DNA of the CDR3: TGCAGTGGCGTTAGTTCGACGAATGAGCAGTTCTTC.

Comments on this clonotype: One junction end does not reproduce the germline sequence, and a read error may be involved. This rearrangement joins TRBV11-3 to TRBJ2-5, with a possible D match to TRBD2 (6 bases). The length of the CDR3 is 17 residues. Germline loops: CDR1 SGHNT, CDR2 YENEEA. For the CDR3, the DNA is TGTGCCAGCAGTTTAGGTCGGCTAGCGAGAGCGGGAGAGACCCAGTACTTC. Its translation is CASSLGRLARAGETQYF.

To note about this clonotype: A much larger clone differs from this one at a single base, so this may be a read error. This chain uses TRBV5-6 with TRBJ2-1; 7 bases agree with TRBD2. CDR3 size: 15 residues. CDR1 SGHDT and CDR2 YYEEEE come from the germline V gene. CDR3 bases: TGTGCCAGCAGCTTCTCTGCGGGAGTTAGGAATGAGCAGTCCTTC. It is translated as CASSFSAGVRNEQSF.

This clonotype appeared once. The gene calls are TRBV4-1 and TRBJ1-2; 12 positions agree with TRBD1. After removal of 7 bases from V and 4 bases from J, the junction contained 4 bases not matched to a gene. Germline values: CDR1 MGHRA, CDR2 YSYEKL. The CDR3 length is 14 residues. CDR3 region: CASTGQGAGYGYTF. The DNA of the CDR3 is TGCGCCAGCACGGGACAGGGGGCGGGCTATGGCTACACCTTC.

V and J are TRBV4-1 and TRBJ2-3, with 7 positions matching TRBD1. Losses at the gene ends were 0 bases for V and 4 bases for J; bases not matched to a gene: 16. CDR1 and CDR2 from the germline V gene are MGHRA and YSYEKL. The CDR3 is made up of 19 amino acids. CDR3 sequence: CASSQDSLTGVGRADTQYF. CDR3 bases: TGCGCCAGCAGCCAAGATTCACTAACAGGGGTCGGGCGTGCAGATACGCAGTATTTT.

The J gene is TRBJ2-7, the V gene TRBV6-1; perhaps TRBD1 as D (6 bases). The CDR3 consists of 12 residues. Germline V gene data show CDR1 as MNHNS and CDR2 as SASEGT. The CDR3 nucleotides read TGTGCCAGCAGACACAGGGATTACGAGCAGAACGTT. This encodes CASRHRDYEQNV.

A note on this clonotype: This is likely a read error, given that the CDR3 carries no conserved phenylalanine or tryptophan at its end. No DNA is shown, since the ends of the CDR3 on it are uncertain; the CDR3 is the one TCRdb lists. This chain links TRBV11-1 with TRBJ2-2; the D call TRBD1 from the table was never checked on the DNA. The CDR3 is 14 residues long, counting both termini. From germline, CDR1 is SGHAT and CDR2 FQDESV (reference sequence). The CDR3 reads CASTGRSNTGELFI.

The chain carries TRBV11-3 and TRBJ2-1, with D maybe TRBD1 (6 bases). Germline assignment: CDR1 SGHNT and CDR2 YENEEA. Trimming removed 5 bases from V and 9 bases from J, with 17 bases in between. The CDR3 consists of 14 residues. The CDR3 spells CASSPSRGLFEQFF. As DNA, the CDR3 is TGTGCCAGCAGCCCCTCCAGGGGCCTGTTTGAGCAGTTCTTC. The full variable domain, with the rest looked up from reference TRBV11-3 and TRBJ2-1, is EAGVVQSPRYKIIEKKQPVAFWCNPISGHNTLYWYLQNLGQGPELLIRYENEEAVDDSQLPKDRFSAERLKGVDSTLKIQPAELGDSAVYLCASSPSRGLFEQFFGPGTRLTVL.

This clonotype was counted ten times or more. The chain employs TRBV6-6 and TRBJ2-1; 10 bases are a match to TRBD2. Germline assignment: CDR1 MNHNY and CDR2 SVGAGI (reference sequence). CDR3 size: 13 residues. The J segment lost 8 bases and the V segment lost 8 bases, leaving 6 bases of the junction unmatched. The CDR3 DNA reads TGTGCCAGCGCATGGACTAGCGGCCATGAGCAGTTCTTC. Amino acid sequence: CASAWTSGHEQFF.

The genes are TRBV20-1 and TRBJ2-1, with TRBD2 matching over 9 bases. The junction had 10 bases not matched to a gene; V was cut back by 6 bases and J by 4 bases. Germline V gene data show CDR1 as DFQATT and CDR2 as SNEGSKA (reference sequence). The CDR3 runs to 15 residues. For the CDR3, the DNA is TGCAGTGCCGTGACTAGCGGAGGCTCTTACAATGAGCAGTTCTTC. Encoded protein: CSAVTSGGSYNEQFF.

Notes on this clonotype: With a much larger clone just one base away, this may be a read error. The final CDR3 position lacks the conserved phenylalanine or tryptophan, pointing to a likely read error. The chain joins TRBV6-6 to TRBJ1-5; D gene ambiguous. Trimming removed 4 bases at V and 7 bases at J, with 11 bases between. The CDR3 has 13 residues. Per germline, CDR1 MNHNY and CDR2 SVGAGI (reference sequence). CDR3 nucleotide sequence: TGTGCCAGCAGTTTTGGGTCCCAACAGCCCCAGCATTTA. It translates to CASSFGSQQPQHL.

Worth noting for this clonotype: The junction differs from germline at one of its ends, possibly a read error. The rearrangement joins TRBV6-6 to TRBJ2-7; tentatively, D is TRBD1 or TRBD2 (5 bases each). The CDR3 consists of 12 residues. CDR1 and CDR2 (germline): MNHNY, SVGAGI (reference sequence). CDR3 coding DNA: TGTGCCAGCAGCCTTACAAGGGACGAGGAGTACTTC. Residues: CASSLTRDEEYF.

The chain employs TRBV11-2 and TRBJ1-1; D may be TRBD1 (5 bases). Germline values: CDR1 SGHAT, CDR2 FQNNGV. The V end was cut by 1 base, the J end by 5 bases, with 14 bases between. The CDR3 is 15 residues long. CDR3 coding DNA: TGTGCCAGCAGCTTAGGACTCGGGGGGAATACTGAAGCTTTCTTT. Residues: CASSLGLGGNTEAFF.

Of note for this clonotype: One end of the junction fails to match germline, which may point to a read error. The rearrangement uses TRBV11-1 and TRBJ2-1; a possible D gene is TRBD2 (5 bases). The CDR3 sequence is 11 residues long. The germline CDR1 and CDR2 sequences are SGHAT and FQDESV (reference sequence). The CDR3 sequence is CPSSLDNEQFF. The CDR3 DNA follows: TGTCCTAGCAGCTTAGACAATGAACAGTTCTTC.